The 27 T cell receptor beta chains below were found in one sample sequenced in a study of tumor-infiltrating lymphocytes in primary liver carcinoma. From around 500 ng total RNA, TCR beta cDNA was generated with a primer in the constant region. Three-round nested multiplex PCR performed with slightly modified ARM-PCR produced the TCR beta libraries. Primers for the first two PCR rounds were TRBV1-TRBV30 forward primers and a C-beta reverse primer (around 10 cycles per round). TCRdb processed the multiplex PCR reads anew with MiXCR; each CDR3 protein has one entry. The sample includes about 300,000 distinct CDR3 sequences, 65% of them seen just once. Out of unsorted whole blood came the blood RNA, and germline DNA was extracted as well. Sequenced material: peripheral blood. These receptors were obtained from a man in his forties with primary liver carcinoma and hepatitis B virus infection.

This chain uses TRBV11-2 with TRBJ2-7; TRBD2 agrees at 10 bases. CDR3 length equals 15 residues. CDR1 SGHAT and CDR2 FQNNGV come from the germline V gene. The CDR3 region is CVSSRASGSSYEQYF. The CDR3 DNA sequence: TGTGTTAGCAGCCGCGCTAGCGGGAGCTCCTACGAGCAGTACTTC.

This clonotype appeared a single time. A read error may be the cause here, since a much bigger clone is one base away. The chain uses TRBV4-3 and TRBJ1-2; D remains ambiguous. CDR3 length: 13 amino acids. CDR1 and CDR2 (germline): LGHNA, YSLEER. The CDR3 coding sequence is TGCGCCAACAGCCAAGCCGGAAACTATGGCTACACCTTC. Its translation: CANSQAGNYGYTF.

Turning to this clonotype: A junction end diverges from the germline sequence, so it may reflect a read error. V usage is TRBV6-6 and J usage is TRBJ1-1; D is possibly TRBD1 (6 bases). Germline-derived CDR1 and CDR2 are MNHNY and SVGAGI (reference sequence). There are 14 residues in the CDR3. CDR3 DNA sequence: TGTGCAAGCAGTCCGAGGGGGACAAACACTGAAGCTTTCTTT. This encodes CASSPRGTNTEAFF.

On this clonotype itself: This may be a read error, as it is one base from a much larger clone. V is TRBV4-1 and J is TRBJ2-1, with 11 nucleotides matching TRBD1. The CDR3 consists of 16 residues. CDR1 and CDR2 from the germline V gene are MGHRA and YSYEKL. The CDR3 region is CVSSQEGTGGYNEQFF. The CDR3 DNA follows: TGCGTCAGCAGCCAAGAGGGGACAGGGGGCTACAATGAGCAGTTCTTC.

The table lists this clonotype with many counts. CDR3 sequence: CASSLQVAQDEQFF. The CDR3, as DNA: TGTGCCAGCAGCTTACAGGTAGCGCAGGATGAGCAGTTCTTC. This chain joins TRBV11-2 and TRBJ2-1, with D possibly being TRBD2 (5 bases). V lost 2 bases, J lost 8 bases, and 13 bases lay in between. Germline-derived CDR1 and CDR2 are SGHAT and FQNNGV. The CDR3 has 14 residues.

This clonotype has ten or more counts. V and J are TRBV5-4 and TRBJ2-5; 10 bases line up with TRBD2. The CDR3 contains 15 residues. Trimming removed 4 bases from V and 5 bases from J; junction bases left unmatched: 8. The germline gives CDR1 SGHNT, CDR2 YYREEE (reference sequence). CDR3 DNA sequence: TGTGCCAGCAGCAATAAGCGGGAGGGAGGGGAGACCCAGTACTTC. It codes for CASSNKREGGETQYF. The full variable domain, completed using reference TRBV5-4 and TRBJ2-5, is ETGVTQSPTHLIKTRGQQVTLRCSSQSGHNTVSWYQQALGQGPQFIFQYYREEENGRGNFPPRFSGLQFPNYSSELNVNALELDDSALYLCASSNKREGGETQYFGPGTRLLVL.

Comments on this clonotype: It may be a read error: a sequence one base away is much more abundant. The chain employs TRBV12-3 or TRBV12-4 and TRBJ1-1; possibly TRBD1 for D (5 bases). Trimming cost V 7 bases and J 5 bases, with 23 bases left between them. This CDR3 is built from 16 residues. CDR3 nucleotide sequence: TGTGCCAGCACCCTTGCCGCATCCAGGGTTAAAACTGAAGCTTTCTTT. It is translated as CASTLAASRVKTEAFF.

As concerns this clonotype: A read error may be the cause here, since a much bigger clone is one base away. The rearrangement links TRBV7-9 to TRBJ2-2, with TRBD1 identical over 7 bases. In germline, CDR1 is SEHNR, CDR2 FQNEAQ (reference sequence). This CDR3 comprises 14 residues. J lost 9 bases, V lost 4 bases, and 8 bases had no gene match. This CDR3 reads CASSWYRGSRELFF. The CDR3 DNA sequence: TGTGCCAGCAGCTGGTACAGGGGTAGCAGGGAGCTGTTTTTT. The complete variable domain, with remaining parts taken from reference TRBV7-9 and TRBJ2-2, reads DTGVSQNPRHKITKRGQNVTFRCDPISEHNRLYWYRQTLGQGPEFLTYFQNEAQLEKSRLLSDRFSAERPKGSFSTLEIQRTEQGDSAMYLCASSWYRGSRELFFGEGSRLTVL.

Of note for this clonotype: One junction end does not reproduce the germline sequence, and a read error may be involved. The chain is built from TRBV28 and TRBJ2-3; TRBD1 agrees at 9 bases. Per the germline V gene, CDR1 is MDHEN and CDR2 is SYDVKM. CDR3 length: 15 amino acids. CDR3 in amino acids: CTSSSGGQGSDTQYF. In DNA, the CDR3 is TGTACCAGCAGTTCAGGGGGACAGGGATCAGATACGCAGTATTTT.

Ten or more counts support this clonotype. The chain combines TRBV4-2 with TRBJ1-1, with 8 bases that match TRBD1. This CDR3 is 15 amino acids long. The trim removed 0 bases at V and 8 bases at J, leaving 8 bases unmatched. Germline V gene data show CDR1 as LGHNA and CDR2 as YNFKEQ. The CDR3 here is CASSQDWQTGAEAFF. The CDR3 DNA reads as TGTGCCAGCAGCCAAGATTGGCAGACAGGGGCGGAAGCTTTCTTT.

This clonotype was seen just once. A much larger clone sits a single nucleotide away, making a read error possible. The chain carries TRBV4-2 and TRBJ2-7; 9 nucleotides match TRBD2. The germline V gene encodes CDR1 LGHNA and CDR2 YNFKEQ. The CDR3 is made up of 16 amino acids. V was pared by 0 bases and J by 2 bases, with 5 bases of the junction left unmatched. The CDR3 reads CASSQEPAGGTYEQYF. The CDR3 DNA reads TGTGCCAGCAGCCAAGAACCAGCGGGAGGAACCTACGAGCAGTACTTC.

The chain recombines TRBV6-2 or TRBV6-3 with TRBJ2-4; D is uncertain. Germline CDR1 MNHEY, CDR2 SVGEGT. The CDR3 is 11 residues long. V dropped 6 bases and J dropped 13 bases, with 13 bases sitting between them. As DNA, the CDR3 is TGTGCCAGCAGCTATCACAATGAGCAGTACTTC. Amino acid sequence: CASSYHNEQYF.

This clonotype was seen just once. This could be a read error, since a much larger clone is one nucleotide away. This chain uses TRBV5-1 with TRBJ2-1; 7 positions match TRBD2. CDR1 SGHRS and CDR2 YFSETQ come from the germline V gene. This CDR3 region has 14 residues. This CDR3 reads CASSWGGTWDDQFF. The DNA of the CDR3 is TGCGCCAGCAGCTGGGGGGGGACGTGGGATGATCAGTTCTTC.

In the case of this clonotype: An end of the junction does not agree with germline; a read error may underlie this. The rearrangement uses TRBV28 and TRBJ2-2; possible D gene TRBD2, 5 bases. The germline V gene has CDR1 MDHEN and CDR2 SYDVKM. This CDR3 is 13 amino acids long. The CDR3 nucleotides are TGTGCCAGCCGTGAAGCGGCCACCGGGGAGCTGTCTTTT. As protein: CASREAATGELSF.

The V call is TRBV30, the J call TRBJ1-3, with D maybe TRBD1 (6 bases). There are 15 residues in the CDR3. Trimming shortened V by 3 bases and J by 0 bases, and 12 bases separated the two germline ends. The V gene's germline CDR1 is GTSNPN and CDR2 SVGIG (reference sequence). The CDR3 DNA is TGTGCCTGGAGGAATGACAGGACCTCTGGAAACACCATATATTTT. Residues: CAWRNDRTSGNTIYF.

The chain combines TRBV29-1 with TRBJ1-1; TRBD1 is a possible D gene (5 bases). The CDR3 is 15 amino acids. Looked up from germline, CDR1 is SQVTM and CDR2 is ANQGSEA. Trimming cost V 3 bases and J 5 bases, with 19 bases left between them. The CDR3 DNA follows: TGCAGCGTTGACGGGGGATGGGTGATAAGGACTGAAGCTTTCTTT. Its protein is CSVDGGWVIRTEAFF.

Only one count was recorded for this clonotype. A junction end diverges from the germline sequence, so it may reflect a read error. The CDR3 is CASSYGRGDTHYF. The CDR3 bases are TGTGCCAGTAGTTACGGGCGGGGGGATACGCACTATTTT. The chain links TRBV6-5 to TRBJ2-3; 8 bases are a match to TRBD2. CDR1 MNHEY and CDR2 SVGAGI come from the germline V gene. The CDR3 has 13 amino acids.

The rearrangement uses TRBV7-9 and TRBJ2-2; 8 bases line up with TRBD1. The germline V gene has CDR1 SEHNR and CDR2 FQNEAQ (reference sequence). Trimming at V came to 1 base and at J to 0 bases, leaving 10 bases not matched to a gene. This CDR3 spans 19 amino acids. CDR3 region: CASSLGPTGGFANTGELFF. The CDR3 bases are TGTGCCAGCAGCTTAGGACCCACAGGGGGTTTCGCGAACACCGGGGAGCTGTTTTTT.

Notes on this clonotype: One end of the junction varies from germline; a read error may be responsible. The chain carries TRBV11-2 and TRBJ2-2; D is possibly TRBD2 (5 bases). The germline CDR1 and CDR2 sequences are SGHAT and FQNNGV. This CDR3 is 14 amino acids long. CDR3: CASSLVNSTGELFF. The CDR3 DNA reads TGTGCCAGCAGCTTAGTGAATTCGACCGGGGAGCTGTTCTTT.

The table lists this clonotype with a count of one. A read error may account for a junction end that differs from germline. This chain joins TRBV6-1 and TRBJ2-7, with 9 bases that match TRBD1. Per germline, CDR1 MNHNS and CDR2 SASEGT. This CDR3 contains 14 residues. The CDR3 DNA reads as TGTGCCGGCAGGGCGGGACAGGGCTCCTACGAGCAGTACTTC. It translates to CAGRAGQGSYEQYF.

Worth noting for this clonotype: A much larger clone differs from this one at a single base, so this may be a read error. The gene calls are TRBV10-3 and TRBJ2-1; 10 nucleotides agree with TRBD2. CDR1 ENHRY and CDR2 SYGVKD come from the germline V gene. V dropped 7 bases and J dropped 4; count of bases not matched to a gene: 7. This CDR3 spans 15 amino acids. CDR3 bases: TGTGCCATCATCGAGAGGACTAGCGGTTACAATGAGCAGTTCTTC. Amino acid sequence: CAIIERTSGYNEQFF.

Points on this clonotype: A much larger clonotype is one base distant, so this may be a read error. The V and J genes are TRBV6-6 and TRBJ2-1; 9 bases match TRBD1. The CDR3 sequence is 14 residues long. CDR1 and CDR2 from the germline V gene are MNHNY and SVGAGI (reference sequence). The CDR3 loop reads CASSLDRGSNEHFF. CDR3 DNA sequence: TGTGCCAGCAGTTTGGACAGGGGTAGCAATGAGCACTTCTTC.

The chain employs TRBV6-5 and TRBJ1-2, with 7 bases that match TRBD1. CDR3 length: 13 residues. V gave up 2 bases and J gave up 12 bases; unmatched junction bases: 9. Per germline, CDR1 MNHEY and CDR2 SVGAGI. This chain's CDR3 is CASSYQGVTDHTF. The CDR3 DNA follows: TGTGCCAGCAGTTACCAGGGGGTCACTGACCACACCTTC.

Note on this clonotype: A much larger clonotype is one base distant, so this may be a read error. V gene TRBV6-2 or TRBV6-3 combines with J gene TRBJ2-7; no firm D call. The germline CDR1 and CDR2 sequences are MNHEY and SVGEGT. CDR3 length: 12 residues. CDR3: CASSYSAYEQHF. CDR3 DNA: TGTGCCAGCAGTTATTCGGCCTACGAGCAGCACTTC.

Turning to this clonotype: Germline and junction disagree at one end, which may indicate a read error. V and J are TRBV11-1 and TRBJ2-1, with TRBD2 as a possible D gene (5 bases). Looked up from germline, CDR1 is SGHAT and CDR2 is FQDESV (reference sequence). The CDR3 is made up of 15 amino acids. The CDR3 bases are TGTACCAGCAGCTCCCTCGCTGGAGGCTACACTGAGCAGTTCTTC. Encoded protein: CTSSSLAGGYTEQFF.

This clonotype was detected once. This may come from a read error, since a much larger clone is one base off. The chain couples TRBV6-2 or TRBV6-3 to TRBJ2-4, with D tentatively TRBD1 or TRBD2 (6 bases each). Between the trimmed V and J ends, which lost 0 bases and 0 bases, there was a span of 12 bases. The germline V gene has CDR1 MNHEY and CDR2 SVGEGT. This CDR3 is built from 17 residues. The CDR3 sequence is CASSYSVRDIAKNIQYF. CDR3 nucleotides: TGTGCCAGCAGTTACTCCGTGCGGGACATAGCCAAAAACATTCAGTACTTC.

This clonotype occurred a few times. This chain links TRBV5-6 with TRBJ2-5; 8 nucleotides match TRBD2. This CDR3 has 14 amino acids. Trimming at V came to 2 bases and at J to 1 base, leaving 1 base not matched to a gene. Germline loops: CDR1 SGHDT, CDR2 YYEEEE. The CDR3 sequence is CASSFGTSQETQYF. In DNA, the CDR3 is TGTGCCAGCAGCTTCGGGACTAGCCAAGAGACCCAGTACTTC.